This is a list of T cell receptor beta chains from one sample in a study of beta chain features in type 1 diabetes. Here immunoSEQ multiplex PCR was the method, and the copy in TCRdb shows in-frame clones only, minus some. This sample yields 600,000 to 750,000 clones, of which 12% are seen a single time; around 0.12% belongs to the top ten. The sample comprised naive CD4+ T cells from blood. Receptors originate from a man aged 25 to 40 with type 1 diabetes. Both conserved end residues are trimmed from each CDR3.

v_gene: TRBV7-2; CDR3aa: ASSQHYLDEQF
v_gene: TRBV7-2; CDR3aa: ASSLDQGQY
v_gene: TRBV25-1; CDR3aa: ASSGEQGNPYEQY
v_gene: TRBV5-6; CDR3aa: ASSLNLEQY
v_gene: TRBV27; CDR3aa: ASRVAGGAVVTQY
v_gene: TRBV6-1; CDR3aa: ASSEEAGDSENQPQH
v_gene: TRBV5-1; CDR3aa: ASTGGEEGELF
v_gene: TRBV4-1; CDR3aa: ASSQVNWDRGLETQY
v_gene: TRBV7-9; CDR3aa: ASSLSRGGGDTQY
v_gene: TRBV11-2; CDR3aa: ASSPMEQETQY
v_gene: TRBV2; CDR3aa: ASGGTSTDTQY
v_gene: TRBV5-6; CDR3aa: ASSRSGTSYSNQPQH
v_gene: TRBV23-1; CDR3aa: GQDYEQY
v_gene: TRBV4-3; CDR3aa: ASSQGGGLYGYT
v_gene: TRBV30; CDR3aa: AWSESYNEQF
v_gene: TRBV4-3; CDR3aa: ASSQDLTSGTASTQY
v_gene: TRBV4-3; CDR3aa: ASSQDGPGQGTYGYT
v_gene: TRBV5-1; CDR3aa: ASSLDNNEQF
v_gene: TRBV4-3; CDR3aa: ASSQRGQSNNSPLH
v_gene: TRBV7-3; CDR3aa: ASSLQGWGQETQY
v_gene: TRBV28; CDR3aa: ASNSGGEQF
v_gene: TRBV7-9; CDR3aa: ASTTLGGHEQY
v_gene: TRBV7-2; CDR3aa: ASSSRGFDEQF
v_gene: TRBV6-5; CDR3aa: ASSYSGRAQGDTQY
v_gene: TRBV7-8; CDR3aa: ASSLAGAYNEQF
v_gene: TRBV29-1; CDR3aa: SVGGDYTEAF
v_gene: TRBV7-2; CDR3aa: ASSSNQPYEQY
v_gene: TRBV7-2; CDR3aa: ASSSQETQY
v_gene: TRBV29-1; CDR3aa: SVVVGIRVAANTEAF
v_gene: TRBV12-5; CDR3aa: ASGPGQGAVGNQPQH
v_gene: TRBV6-1; CDR3aa: ATLDDPYGYT
v_gene: TRBV29-1; CDR3aa: SVGGGSAKNEQF
v_gene: TRBV18; CDR3aa: ASSATTGGNQPQH
v_gene: TRBV9; CDR3aa: ASSGQGLNTEAF
v_gene: TRBV7-2; CDR3aa: ASSLEWGIQAGELF
v_gene: TRBV9; CDR3aa: ASSAGRDRVYSPLH
v_gene: TRBV2; CDR3aa: ASSEMGSDSYNEQF
v_gene: TRBV7-2; CDR3aa: ASSPREDYYTGELF
v_gene: TRBV5-1; CDR3aa: ASAGNYGYT
v_gene: TRBV29-1; CDR3aa: SVGQGGSYEQY
v_gene: TRBV30; CDR3aa: AWSEDSQETQY
v_gene: TRBV6-6; CDR3aa: ASSPGRTGSNQPQH
v_gene: TRBV10-3; CDR3aa: AISDSRGWGTEAF
v_gene: TRBV5-1; CDR3aa: ASSSDRANYEQY
v_gene: TRBV10-3; CDR3aa: AISDSLAGPRVDTQY
v_gene: TRBV5-1; CDR3aa: ASSPRGGGADEQY
v_gene: TRBV7-9; CDR3aa: ASSLGEVNTEAF
v_gene: TRBV10-2; CDR3aa: ASSYTESNYGYT
v_gene: TRBV5-1; CDR3aa: ASSLGWLEKGNEQF
v_gene: TRBV7-2; CDR3aa: ASIPGSQMNTEAF
v_gene: TRBV5-1; CDR3aa: ASSLQGTTEAF
v_gene: TRBV5-4; CDR3aa: ASSSDRGYNEQF
v_gene: TRBV19; CDR3aa: ASRQGWNTEAF
v_gene: TRBV7-2; CDR3aa: ASSSQRGQNNEQF
v_gene: TRBV10-3; CDR3aa: AISAPRGVVNEQF
v_gene: TRBV18; CDR3aa: ASSPELDQPQH
v_gene: TRBV4-3; CDR3aa: ASSQDRGGSYGYT
v_gene: TRBV7-4; CDR3aa: ASSGVEVPGYT
v_gene: TRBV7-6; CDR3aa: ASSLGSTGEKLF
v_gene: TRBV5-1; CDR3aa: ASSPEGSSTDTQY